This T cell receptor beta chain is from a study of identical twins. The CDR3 is 15 residues long. V was pared by 0 bases and J by 6 bases, with 12 bases between. Study-wide results and caveats: Twins' surplus sharing was weaker for beta out-of-frame sequences.

The sample holds one count of this clonotype. Antigen unknown. A much larger clonotype is one base distant, so this may be a read error. In TCRdb, the 5' RACE reads were re-called with MiXCR into one record per CDR3 protein. The table records some 1,700,000 distinct CDR3 sequences, about 31% of them present only once. The sample comprised cord blood. V usage is TRBV12-3 or TRBV12-4 and J usage is TRBJ1-5, with D possibly TRBD1 on 5 matching bases. The clonotype comes from a newborn girl in good health. The CDR3 DNA is TGTGCCAGCAGTTTAGCCCAGAGGGGATGTCAGCCCCAGCATTTT. Its protein is CASSLAQRGCQPQHF.